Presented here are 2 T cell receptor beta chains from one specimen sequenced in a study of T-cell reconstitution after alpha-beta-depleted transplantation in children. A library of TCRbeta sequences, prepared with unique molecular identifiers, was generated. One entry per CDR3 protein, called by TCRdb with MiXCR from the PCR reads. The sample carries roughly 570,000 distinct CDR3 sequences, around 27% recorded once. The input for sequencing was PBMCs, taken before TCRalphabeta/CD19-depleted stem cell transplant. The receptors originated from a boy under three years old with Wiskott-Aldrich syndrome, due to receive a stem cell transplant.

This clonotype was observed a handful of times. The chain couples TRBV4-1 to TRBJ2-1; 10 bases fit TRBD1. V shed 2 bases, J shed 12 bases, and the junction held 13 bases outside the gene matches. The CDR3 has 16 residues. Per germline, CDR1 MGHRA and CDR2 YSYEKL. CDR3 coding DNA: TGCGCCAGCAGCCAAAACCCGGGACAGGGGAGAATGGGGCAGTTCTTC. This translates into CASSQNPGQGRMGQFF.

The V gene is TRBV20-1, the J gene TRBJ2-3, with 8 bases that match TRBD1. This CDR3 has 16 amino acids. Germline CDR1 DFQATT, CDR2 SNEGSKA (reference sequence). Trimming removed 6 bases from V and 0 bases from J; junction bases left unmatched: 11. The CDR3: CSATSGTGTSTDTQYF. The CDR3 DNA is TGCAGTGCCACCTCCGGGACAGGCACTAGCACAGATACGCAGTATTTT.